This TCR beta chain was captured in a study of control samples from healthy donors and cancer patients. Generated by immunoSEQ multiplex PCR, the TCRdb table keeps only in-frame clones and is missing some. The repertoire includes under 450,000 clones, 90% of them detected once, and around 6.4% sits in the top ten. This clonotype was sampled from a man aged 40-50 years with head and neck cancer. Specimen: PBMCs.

CDR3 coding DNA: TGCGCCAGCAGCCGAAAGTACGAGATCAAGGAGACCCAGTACTTC. Translating gives CASSRKYEIKETQYF. The genes are TRBV5-1 and TRBJ2-5, with D hard to call. CDR1 SGHRS and CDR2 YFSETQ come from the germline V gene. Between the trimmed V and J ends, which lost 4 bases and 5 bases, there was a span of 18 bases. The CDR3 totals 15 residues. The full variable domain, in which reference TRBV5-1 and TRBJ2-5 provide the parts outside the CDR3, is KAGVTQTPRYLIKTRGQQVTLSCSPISGHRSVSWYQQTPGQGLQFLFEYFSETQRNKGNFPGRFSGRQFSNSRSEMNVSTLELGDSALYLCASSRKYEIKETQYFGPGTRLLVL.